This note documents a single TCR beta chain sequence. What it binds is unknown. The sample holds other DNA sequences that translate to the same CDR3. The PCR employed 60 Vbeta primers together with 13 Jbeta primers. Repertoires were generated with immunoSEQ multiplex PCR, while TCRdb's copy carries only in-frame clones and drops some. This sample has about 140,000 clones; 70% to 75% occur once, and the top ten carry around 1.2%. The data were taken from a study of cytomegalovirus exposure and HLA in healthy donors. General study findings and limits: Accurate HLA-A and HLA-B prediction from TCR beta sequences was reported for most subjects.

Germline lookup yields CDR1 SQVTM and CDR2 ANQGSEA. This CDR3 comprises 11 residues. Trimming took off 3 bases at V and 1 base at J, with 3 bases between the two ends. Sequenced: PBMCs. The TCR comes from a woman between 40 and 50 years old in good health and CMV-seronegative. This rearrangement joins TRBV29-1 to TRBJ1-1; D remains ambiguous. The CDR3 DNA reads TGCAGCGTTGACAGGAACACTGAAGCTTTCTTT. This gives the protein CSVDRNTEAFF.